The rows below give T cell receptor beta chains drawn from one sample of a study of CD8 T cells in Susac syndrome. Using its own MiXCR run on the immunoSEQ multiplex PCR reads, TCRdb lists one record per CDR3 protein. The profile covers approximately 190,000 distinct CDR3 sequences, with about 94% appearing a single time and 0.075% to 0.1% taken by the ten largest. The material sequenced was CD4+ T cells from PBMCs. The receptors here all came from a human donor with Susac syndrome. The CDR3 runs from the conserved cysteine through the conserved F or W. D genes are given only for firm matches.

>TRBV20-1|14|TRBJ1-1|TRBD1
TGCAGTGCTAGAGCCTCGGACAGGGTGGGGGAAGCTTTCTTT
CSARASDRVGEAFF
>TRBV18|14|TRBJ2-7|.
TGTGCCAGCTCACTTGGACAGACCTCCTACGAGCAGTACTTC
CASSLGQTSYEQYF
>TRBV29-1|13|TRBJ1-1|TRBD1
TGCAGCGTTTACCGACAGGGCAGAACTGAAGCTTTCTTT
CSVYRQGRTEAFF
>TRBV4-2|16|TRBJ2-5|TRBD1
TGTGCCAGCAGCCCACTCGACAGGGGGCGGGCGGAGACCCAGTACTTC
CASSPLDRGRAETQYF
>TRBV6-5|13|TRBJ1-2|.
TGTGCCAGCCGATCCGAAGGCGGATACGGCTACACCTTC
CASRSEGGYGYTF
>TRBV12-5|14|TRBJ1-1|TRBD1
TGTGCTAGTGGTTTTCCCGACAGGGAGGGTGAAGCTTTCTTT
CASGFPDREGEAFF
>TRBV20-1|15|TRBJ1-5|TRBD1
TGCAGTGCTGTATTGCCGGGACAGGGAGGTCAGCCCCAGCATTTT
CSAVLPGQGGQPQHF
>TRBV29-1|12|TRBJ1-3|.
TGCAGCGTTGAGGGGCCCGGAAACACCATATATTTT
CSVEGPGNTIYF
>TRBV9|14|TRBJ1-3|.
TGTGCCAGCAGCGTGGAGGCGCATGGAAACACCATATATTTT
CASSVEAHGNTIYF
>TRBV4-3|21|TRBJ2-3|TRBD2
TGCGCCAGCAGCCAAGATCTTCCCCTAGCGGGGGGGCTAATTAGCACAGATACGCAGTATTTT
CASSQDLPLAGGLISTDTQYF
>TRBV6-5|13|TRBJ1-5|.
TGTGCCAGCAGTCGGGACCTCCAGGGGCCCCAGCATTTT
CASSRDLQGPQHF
>TRBV20-1|16|TRBJ2-3|TRBD2
TGCAGTGCTCAAGGAGGGCTAGCGGGGTTCACAGATACGCAGTATTTT
CSAQGGLAGFTDTQYF
>TRBV28|14|TRBJ2-1|.
TGTGCCAGCAGTCCCCCTTTAGGGTACAATGAGCAGTTCTTC
CASSPPLGYNEQFF